Listed here are 16 T cell receptor beta chains from one sample, sequenced in a study of beta chain features in type 1 diabetes. Findings and limits, study-wide: All four CD4+ subsets from Type 1 diabetes patients carried moderately but significantly shorter TCRB CDR3s.

The antigens for these receptors are not known. Every bit of the isolated RNA underwent reverse transcription, so sequencing read expressed TCRB transcripts. Sequencing used immunoSEQ multiplex PCR; TCRdb keeps in-frame clones, though not all of them. The table lists more than 250,000 clones, roughly an eighth of them singletons. The sequencing sample was made of naive CD4+ T cells from blood. Every receptor here comes from a man aged 25-40 years with type 1 diabetes.

This clone was observed a handful of times. This chain connects TRBV2 to TRBJ2-2; no firm D call. The V end lost 5 bases, the J end lost 0 bases, and 4 bases lay between the germline ends. CDR1 is SNHLY and CDR2 is FYNNEI in the germline V gene. The CDR3 is made up of 13 amino acids. The CDR3 loop is CASSITNTGELFF. CDR3 bases: TGTGCCAGCAGTATCACGAACACCGGGGAGCTGTTTTTT.

The chain uses TRBV29-1 and TRBJ2-3, with 10 bases matching TRBD1. The CDR3 spans 14 residues. With 7 bases clipped from V and 5 bases from J, the junction kept 9 bases outside the gene matches. Germline CDR1 reads SQVTM; CDR2 reads ANQGSEA. The chain's CDR3 is CSARGTGVGDTQYF. The DNA for the CDR3 is TGCAGCGCCAGAGGGACAGGGGTGGGAGATACGCAGTATTTT.

The CDR3 region has the DNA TGTGCCAGCTCACCGACAGGAGATACCTATCAGCCCCAGCATTTT. It codes for CASSPTGDTYQPQHF. The V and J genes are TRBV18 and TRBJ1-5; D is perhaps TRBD1 (6 bases). The CDR3 runs 15 residues. The V end was cut by 3 bases, the J end by 5 bases, with 14 bases between. Germline lookup yields CDR1 KGHSH and CDR2 LQKENI.

In this sample, this clone turned up a few times. The V gene is TRBV9, the J gene TRBJ2-5; 7 positions match TRBD1. Germline CDR1 SGDLS, CDR2 YYNGEE. Losses at the gene ends were 2 bases for V and 4 bases for J; bases not matched to a gene: 2. CDR3 length: 13 residues. CDR3 sequence (DNA): TGTGCCAGCAGCGTGGCAGGGGGAGAGACCCAGTACTTC. Amino acids: CASSVAGGETQYF.

The chain combines TRBV6-1 with TRBJ2-3; TRBD2 matches 7 bases. This CDR3 region has 13 residues. Unmatched junction bases numbered 6, after V lost 11 bases and J lost 1 base. The germline V gene encodes CDR1 MNHNS and CDR2 SASEGT. CDR3 coding DNA: TGTGCCGTAGTCGCGGGGGGCACAGATACGCAGTATTTT. Amino acids: CAVVAGGTDTQYF.

This clone occurred a few times. The V gene is TRBV28, the J gene TRBJ1-2; D is unclear. The CDR3 loop spans 14 amino acids. The ends were cut back, 6 bases at V and 4 bases at J, with 15 bases in the middle. Germline-derived CDR1 and CDR2 are MDHEN and SYDVKM. CDR3: CASSRREHLYGYTF. The CDR3 DNA reads as TGTGCCAGCAGCCGACGGGAACACCTCTATGGCTACACCTTC.

This clone turned up a few times. The chain joins TRBV28 to TRBJ2-5, with no clear D. This CDR3 is 11 amino acids long. The ends were cut back, 6 bases at V and 7 bases at J, with 9 bases in the middle. The germline V gene has CDR1 MDHEN and CDR2 SYDVKM. CDR3 bases: TGTGCCAGCAGGGGCTTGGCGACCCAGTACTTC. Its protein is CASRGLATQYF. The whole variable domain, remainder taken from reference TRBV28 and TRBJ2-5, is DVKVTQSSRYLVKRTGEKVFLECVQDMDHENMFWYRQDPGLGLRLIYFSYDVKMKEKGDIPEGYSVSREKKERFSLILESASTNQTSMYLCASRGLATQYFGPGTRLLVL.

This clone was found a few times. The chain employs TRBV6-1 and TRBJ2-3; D unclear. Trimming took off 1 base at V and 1 base at J, with 6 bases between the two ends. From germline, CDR1 is MNHNS and CDR2 SASEGT. This CDR3 has 14 amino acids. In DNA, the CDR3 is TGTGCCAGCAGTGAAGGTCTAGGCACAGATACGCAGTATTTT. This codes for CASSEGLGTDTQYF.

The chain joins TRBV7-7 to TRBJ2-1, with unresolved D. Germline CDR1 SSHAT, CDR2 FNYEAQ (reference sequence). The V end was cut by 4 bases, the J end by 6 bases, with 10 bases between. This CDR3 is 13 amino acids long. The CDR3 spells CASSSTPLNEQFF. CDR3 in DNA: TGTGCCAGCAGCTCGACTCCCCTCAATGAGCAGTTCTTC.

This chain connects TRBV19 to TRBJ1-2, with D maybe TRBD1 (5 bases). The germline V gene has CDR1 LNHDA and CDR2 SQIVND (reference sequence). There are 14 residues in the CDR3. The V end was cut by 5 bases, the J end by 5 bases, with 15 bases between. The CDR3: CASSAVDTTYGYTF. CDR3 DNA: TGTGCCAGTAGTGCTGTGGACACAACGTATGGCTACACCTTC.

The chain recombines TRBV7-9 with TRBJ2-1, with 14 nucleotides matching TRBD2. CDR3 length: 15 amino acids. The V segment lost 6 bases and the J segment 8 bases; nucleotides outside the gene matches: 6. The germline V gene has CDR1 SEHNR and CDR2 FQNEAQ (reference sequence). This CDR3 reads CASRRGLAGVDEQFF. DNA of the CDR3: TGTGCCAGCAGGCGGGGACTAGCGGGAGTCGATGAGCAGTTCTTC.

J is TRBJ1-3 and V is TRBV2, with a tentative D call TRBD1 (6 bases). The germline V and J ends were trimmed by 0 bases and 16 bases, with 16 bases remaining between them. The germline V gene has CDR1 SNHLY and CDR2 FYNNEI. The CDR3 sequence is 13 residues long. CDR3 sequence reads: CASSEARSTGAYF. CDR3 bases: TGTGCCAGCAGTGAAGCGCGGTCGACAGGCGCCTATTTT.

The rearrangement uses TRBV29-1 and TRBJ1-5, with 11 nucleotides matching TRBD1. V gave up 5 bases and J gave up 7 bases; unmatched junction bases: 4. The CDR3 length is 13 residues. CDR1 and CDR2 from the germline V gene are SQVTM and ANQGSEA. CDR3 nucleotides: TGCAGCGTTATCGGGACAGGGGGACAGCCCCAGCATTTT. This sequence encodes CSVIGTGGQPQHF.

This clone was observed a few times. The chain links TRBV27 to TRBJ2-6, with TRBD2 matching over 7 bases. The V and J ends lost 3 bases and 4 bases, in that order; junction bases with no gene match: 9. The CDR3 sequence is 17 residues long. Germline V gives CDR1 MNHEY, CDR2 SMNVEV (reference sequence). The CDR3 is CASSFGWGGPGANVLTF. The CDR3 nucleotides are TGTGCCAGCAGTTTTGGGTGGGGGGGACCAGGGGCCAACGTCCTGACTTTC.

The chain has TRBV5-4 and TRBJ2-5; TRBD2 matches 13 bases. Trimming at V came to 4 bases and at J to 4 bases, leaving 10 bases not matched to a gene. Germline values: CDR1 SGHNT, CDR2 YYREEE (reference sequence). The CDR3 contains 17 residues. The CDR3 DNA is TGTGCCAGCAGCCCCGGCGGGACTAGCGGGAAGGGAGAGACCCAGTACTTC. Amino acid sequence: CASSPGGTSGKGETQYF.

V and J are TRBV14 and TRBJ1-1, with D perhaps TRBD1 (5 bases). V gave up 8 bases and J gave up 11 bases, with 15 bases separating them. This CDR3 is built from 11 residues. Germline loops: CDR1 SGHDN, CDR2 FVKESK. CDR3 in DNA: TGTGCCAGCCAACCACAGGCCCGGGCTTTCTTT. This gives the protein CASQPQARAFF.